The 14 T cell receptor beta chains below all came from one sample that was sequenced in a study of regulatory T cells in long-lasting Graves disease. Regarding time point: persistent/refractory GD, antithyroid drugs over 5 years with positive TRAb. The TCR library was made from RNA extracted from PBMCs. Arm-PCR of CDR3 regions and iRepertoire HTBI primers were used to build TCR beta libraries. TCRdb called the multiplex PCR reads again in MiXCR, with one record for every CDR3 protein. The sample consists of hundreds of thousands of distinct CDR3 sequences, approximately 23% of them appearing once. The sequenced sample was peripheral blood mononuclear cells (PBMCs), obtained when the disease was refractory, from a patient treated with antithyroid drugs. These receptor sequences come from a female donor with Graves disease.

This chain joins TRBV28 and TRBJ2-7; D perhaps matches TRBD1 (6 bases). Germline CDR1 and CDR2: MDHEN and SYDVKM. V lost 5 bases and J lost 3, with 14 bases in between. The length of the CDR3 is 14 residues. For the CDR3, the DNA is TGTGCCAGCAGTGCCCCCTCGGGACACTACGAGCAGTACTTC. Its protein is CASSAPSGHYEQYF. Using reference TRBV28 and TRBJ2-7 for the parts outside the CDR3, the full variable domain is DVKVTQSSRYLVKRTGEKVFLECVQDMDHENMFWYRQDPGLGLRLIYFSYDVKMKEKGDIPEGYSVSREKKERFSLILESASTNQTSMYLCASSAPSGHYEQYFGPGTRLTVT.

J is TRBJ2-1 and V is TRBV6-2 or TRBV6-3; D uncertain. The germline gives CDR1 MNHEY, CDR2 SVGEGT. The V end was cut by 5 bases, the J end by 9 bases, with 17 bases between. The CDR3 totals 14 residues. CDR3 in amino acids: CASSAVISLTEQFF. In nucleotides, the CDR3 is TGTGCCAGCAGTGCGGTTATTAGCCTGACTGAGCAGTTCTTC.

Ten or more counts support this clonotype. The chain has TRBV3-1 and TRBJ1-2; D is ambiguous. Trimming took off 3 bases at V and 5 bases at J, with 10 bases between the two ends. Germline-derived CDR1 and CDR2 are LGHDT and YNNKEL (reference sequence). The length of the CDR3 is 13 residues. DNA for the CDR3: TGTGCCAGCAGCCAGACCGGTGAATATGGCTACACCTTC. It codes for CASSQTGEYGYTF.

This clonotype was detected ten times or more. This rearrangement joins TRBV12-3 or TRBV12-4 to TRBJ1-4; a weak D match, TRBD1 (6 bases). V was shortened by 5 bases and J by 5 bases, with 15 bases between the two germline ends. This CDR3 is built from 15 residues. CDR3 region: CASSRYRAENEKLFF. Here the CDR3 DNA reads TGTGCCAGCAGTCGATACAGGGCTGAGAATGAAAAACTGTTTTTT.

About this clonotype itself: A clone one base away is much larger, so this may be a read error. The chain has TRBV19 and TRBJ2-4, with a weak D call TRBD1 (6 bases). From germline, CDR1 is LNHDA and CDR2 SQIVND (reference sequence). V was pared by 11 bases and J by 2 bases, with 10 bases between. This CDR3 is built from 12 residues. The CDR3 coding sequence is TGTGCCGCCGGACAGTCCAAAAACATTCAGTACTTC. It is translated as CAAGQSKNIQYF.

This clonotype occurred many times. This CDR3 is CASSPPSRDLYGYTF. The CDR3 region has the DNA TGTGCCAGCAGTCCCCCTAGCAGGGATCTATATGGCTACACCTTC. The chain joins TRBV28 to TRBJ1-2; tentatively, D is TRBD1 (5 bases). Germline V lookup: CDR1 MDHEN, CDR2 SYDVKM. Trimming stripped 5 bases from V and 5 bases from J, with 18 bases between. The length of the CDR3 is 15 residues.

This clonotype has more than one count but fewer than ten. This rearrangement joins TRBV28 to TRBJ1-3; TRBD1 might be the D (5 bases). V was shortened by 1 base and J by 2 bases, with 9 bases between the two germline ends. Germline V gene lookup returns CDR1 MDHEN and CDR2 SYDVKM. The CDR3 totals 15 residues. The CDR3 loop is CASSLYARAGNTIYF. CDR3 nucleotides: TGTGCCAGCAGTTTATACGCCAGGGCTGGAAACACCATATATTTT.

V and J are TRBV3-1 and TRBJ1-2; D unresolved. Trimming took off 5 bases at V and 4 bases at J, with 8 bases between the two ends. Germline V gives CDR1 LGHDT, CDR2 YNNKEL (reference sequence). The CDR3 loop spans 12 amino acids. CDR3 region: CASSERSYGYTF. DNA for the CDR3: TGTGCCAGCAGCGAACGTTCCTATGGCTACACCTTC. Complete variable domain (other parts from reference TRBV3-1 and TRBJ1-2): DTAVSQTPKYLVTQMGNDKSIKCEQNLGHDTMYWYKQDSKKFLKIMFSYNNKELIINETVPNRFSPKSPDKAHLNLHINSLELGDSAVYFCASSERSYGYTFGSGTRLTVV.

This clonotype was counted ten times or more. The chain carries TRBV20-1 and TRBJ1-1; D is perhaps TRBD1 (5 bases). The CDR3 totals 14 residues. Per the germline V gene, CDR1 is DFQATT and CDR2 is SNEGSKA (reference sequence). The V and J ends lost 4 bases and 6 bases respectively, with 18 bases between them. The CDR3: CSANQGHDSSEAFF. The CDR3 DNA is TGCAGTGCTAACCAGGGCCATGACTCTTCTGAAGCTTTCTTT.

This clonotype was seen only a few times. The chain recombines TRBV16 with TRBJ1-5; a possible D gene is TRBD1 (5 bases). V lost 0 bases, J lost 1 base, and 10 bases lay in between. Germline V CDR1 and CDR2: KGHSY, FQNENV. The CDR3 runs to 16 residues. The CDR3 coding sequence is TGTGCCAGCAGCCAATCGCGGCAGGGAAGCAATCAGCCCCAGCATTTT. It yields the protein CASSQSRQGSNQPQHF.

The table lists this clonotype with a count of one. The chain joins TRBV12-3 or TRBV12-4 to TRBJ1-2; 9 nucleotides match TRBD1. The CDR3 sequence is 13 residues long. V gave up 7 bases and J gave up 6 bases; unmatched junction bases: 6. For the CDR3, the DNA is TGTGCCAGCACCTCCCGGACAGGGGATGGCTACACCTTC. Amino acid sequence: CASTSRTGDGYTF.

This clonotype was recorded many times. The chain links TRBV5-5 to TRBJ2-5, with a weak D call TRBD1 (6 bases). Trimming cost V 4 bases and J 2 bases, with 9 bases left between them. The CDR3 contains 13 residues. Germline V gene lookup returns CDR1 SGHKS and CDR2 YYEKEE (reference sequence). Here the CDR3 DNA reads TGTGCCAGCAGCAAGGACAGACAAGAGACCCAGTACTTC. This codes for CASSKDRQETQYF.

The rearrangement links TRBV6-6 to TRBJ1-1, with D hard to call. Trimming shortened V by 2 bases and J by 3 bases, and 10 bases separated the two germline ends. The CDR3 has 14 amino acids. Germline V gene data show CDR1 as MNHNY and CDR2 as SVGAGI (reference sequence). Here the CDR3 DNA reads TGTGCCAGCAGTTACGACCACTCTCACACTGAAGCTTTCTTT. Encoded protein: CASSYDHSHTEAFF.

This clonotype occurred many times. The chain couples TRBV5-1 to TRBJ2-7, with D possibly TRBD1 on 6 matching bases. V was pared by 5 bases and J by 7 bases, with 22 bases between. The CDR3 has 15 residues. Germline V gene lookup returns CDR1 SGHRS and CDR2 YFSETQ. The CDR3 sequence is CASSSNQGTIGEQYF. The CDR3 nucleotides read TGCGCCAGCAGTTCGAACCAGGGGACGATTGGAGAGCAGTACTTC.